Reported below is one T cell receptor (beta chain). The target antigen is unknown. This sample is part of a study of shared clonotypes between healthy human individuals. Whole-study results and caveats: A few donors shared approximately 5% of their naive CD4 clonotypes. Naive subsets generally had larger estimated richness than memory subsets.

Germline V gene sequence: CDR1 LNHDA, CDR2 SQIVND (reference sequence). Trimming cost V 3 bases and J 0 bases; bases outside gene matches: 2. This CDR3 comprises 15 residues. The method was immunoSEQ multiplex PCR; TCRdb's version includes in-frame clones alone and lacks a portion of them. The table records millions of clones, just over 90% of them present only once. There were no recent acute infections or vaccinations among the donors, who were healthy HIV-negative adults. The V and J genes are TRBV19 and TRBJ1-3; TRBD1 matches 7 bases. The material sequenced was naive CD4+ T cells sorted from blood. Subset denoted: CD45RA+ positively selected. The sequence was obtained from a man aged 18 to 35 in good health. The CDR3 protein is CASSIDRASGNTIYF. CDR3 nucleotides: TGTGCCAGTAGTATCGACAGGGCCTCTGGAAACACCATATATTTT.